The clone carrying this T cell receptor beta chain is a singleton in its sample. Its matching antigen is unknown. Trimming stripped 5 bases from V and 4 bases from J, with 8 bases between. The CDR3 contains 13 residues. Germline V CDR1 and CDR2: MNHEY, SMNVEV (reference sequence). This record comes from a study of T cell responses to AZD1222 COVID-19 vaccine. Whole-study results and caveats: CD4 TCRs associated with vaccination spanned spike, dominating at 160-218 and 743-854.

Using immunoSEQ multiplex PCR, the repertoire was profiled, and TCRdb retains in-frame clones only, with some absent. The sample contains 100,000 or so clones, roughly nine tenths of which appear only once. The chain has TRBV27 and TRBJ2-2; no definite D call. The TCR sequence derives from an adult in good health. The source material was peripheral blood, sampled on day 0 of AZD1222 vaccination. The CDR3 coding sequence is TGTGCCAGCAGTCTACGGGCCACCGGGGAGCTGTTTTTT. This translates into CASSLRATGELFF.